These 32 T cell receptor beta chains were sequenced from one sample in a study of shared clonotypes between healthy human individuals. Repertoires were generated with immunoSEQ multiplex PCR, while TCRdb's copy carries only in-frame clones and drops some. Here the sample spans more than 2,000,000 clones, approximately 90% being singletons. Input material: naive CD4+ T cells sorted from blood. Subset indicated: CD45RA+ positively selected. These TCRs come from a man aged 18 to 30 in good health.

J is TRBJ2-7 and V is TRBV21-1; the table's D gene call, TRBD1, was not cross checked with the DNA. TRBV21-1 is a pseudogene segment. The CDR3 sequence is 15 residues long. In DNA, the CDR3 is TGTGCCAGCAGCACTCGACATGCGAGCTCCTACGAGCAGTACTTC. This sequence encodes CASSTRHASSYEQYF.

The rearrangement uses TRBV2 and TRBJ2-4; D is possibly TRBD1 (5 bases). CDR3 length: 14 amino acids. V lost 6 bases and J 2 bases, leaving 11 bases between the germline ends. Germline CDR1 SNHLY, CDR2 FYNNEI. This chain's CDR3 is CASRDIDTKNIQYF. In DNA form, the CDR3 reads TGTGCCAGCAGGGACATCGACACCAAAAACATTCAGTACTTC.

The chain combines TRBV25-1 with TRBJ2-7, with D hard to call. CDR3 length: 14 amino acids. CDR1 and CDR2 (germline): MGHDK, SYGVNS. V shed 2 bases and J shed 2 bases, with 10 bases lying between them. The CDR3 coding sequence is TGTGCCAGCAGTGAAAATGGCAGGCCCTACGAGCAGTACTTC. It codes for CASSENGRPYEQYF.

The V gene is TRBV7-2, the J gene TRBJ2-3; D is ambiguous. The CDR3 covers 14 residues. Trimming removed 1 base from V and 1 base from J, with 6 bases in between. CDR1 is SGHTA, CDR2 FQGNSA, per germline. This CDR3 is CASSLGHGTDTQYF. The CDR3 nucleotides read TGTGCCAGCAGCTTAGGCCACGGCACAGATACGCAGTATTTT.

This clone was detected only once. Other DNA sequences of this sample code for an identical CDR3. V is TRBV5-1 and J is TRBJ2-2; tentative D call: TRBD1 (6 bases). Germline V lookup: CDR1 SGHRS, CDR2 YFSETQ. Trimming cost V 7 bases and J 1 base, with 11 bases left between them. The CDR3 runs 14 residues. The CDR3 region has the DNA TGCGCCAGCTCACCGGGACAGAACACCGGGGAGCTGTTTTTT. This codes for CASSPGQNTGELFF.

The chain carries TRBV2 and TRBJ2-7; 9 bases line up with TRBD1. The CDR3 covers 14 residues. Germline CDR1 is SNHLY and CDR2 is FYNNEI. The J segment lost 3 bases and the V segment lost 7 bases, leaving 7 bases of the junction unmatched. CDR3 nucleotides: TGTGCCAGCACTCAGAGACAGGGGGTCTACGAGCAGTACTTC. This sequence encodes CASTQRQGVYEQYF.

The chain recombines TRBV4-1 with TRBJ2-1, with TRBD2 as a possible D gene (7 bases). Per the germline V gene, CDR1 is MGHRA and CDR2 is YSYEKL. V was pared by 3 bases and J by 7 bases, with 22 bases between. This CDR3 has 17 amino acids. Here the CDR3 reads CASSHVSVASGQNEQFF. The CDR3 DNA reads TGCGCCAGCAGCCACGTCTCAGTGGCTAGCGGACAGAATGAGCAGTTCTTC.

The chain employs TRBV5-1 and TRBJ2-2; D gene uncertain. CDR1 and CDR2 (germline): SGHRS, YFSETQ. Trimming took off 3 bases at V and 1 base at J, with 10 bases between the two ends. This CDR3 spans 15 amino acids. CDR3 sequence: CASSSLNLNTGELFF. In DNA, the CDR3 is TGCGCCAGCAGCTCCTTAAATCTGAACACCGGGGAGCTGTTTTTT.

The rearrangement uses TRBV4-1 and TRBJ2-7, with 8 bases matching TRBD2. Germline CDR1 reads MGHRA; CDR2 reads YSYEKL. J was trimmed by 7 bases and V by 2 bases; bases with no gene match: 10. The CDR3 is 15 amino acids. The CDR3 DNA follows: TGCGCCAGCAGCCAATCTGGACTAGCAAGCGGGGAGCAGTACTTC. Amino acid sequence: CASSQSGLASGEQYF.

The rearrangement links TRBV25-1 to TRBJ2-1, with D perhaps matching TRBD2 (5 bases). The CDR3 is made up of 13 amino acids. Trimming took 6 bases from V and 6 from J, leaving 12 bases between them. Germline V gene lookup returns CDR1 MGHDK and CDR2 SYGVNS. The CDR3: CASRVGSFNEQFF. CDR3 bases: TGTGCCAGCAGAGTGGGGAGCTTCAATGAGCAGTTCTTC.

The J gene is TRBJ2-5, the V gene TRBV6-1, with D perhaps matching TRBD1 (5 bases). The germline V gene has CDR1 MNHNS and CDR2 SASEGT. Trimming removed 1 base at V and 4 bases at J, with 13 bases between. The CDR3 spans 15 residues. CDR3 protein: CASSEEPGSGETQYF. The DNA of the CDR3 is TGTGCCAGCAGTGAAGAACCAGGGTCAGGAGAGACCCAGTACTTC.

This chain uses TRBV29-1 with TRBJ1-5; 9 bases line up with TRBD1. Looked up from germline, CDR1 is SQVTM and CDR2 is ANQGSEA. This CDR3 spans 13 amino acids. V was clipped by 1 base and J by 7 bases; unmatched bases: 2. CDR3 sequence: CSVEGQGEQPQHF. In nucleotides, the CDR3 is TGCAGCGTTGAAGGACAGGGGGAGCAGCCCCAGCATTTT.

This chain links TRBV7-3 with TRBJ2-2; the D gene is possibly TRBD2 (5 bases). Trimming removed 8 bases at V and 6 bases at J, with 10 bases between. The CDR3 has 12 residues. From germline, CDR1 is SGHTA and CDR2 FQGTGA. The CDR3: CASGRAAGELFF. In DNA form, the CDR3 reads TGTGCCAGCGGGCGGGCGGCCGGGGAGCTGTTTTTT.

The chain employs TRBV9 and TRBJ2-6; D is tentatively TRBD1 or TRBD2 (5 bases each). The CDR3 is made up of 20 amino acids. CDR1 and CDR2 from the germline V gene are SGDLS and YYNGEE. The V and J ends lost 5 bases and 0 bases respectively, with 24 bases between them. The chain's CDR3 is CASSRTPGSGSGSGANVLTF. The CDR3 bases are TGTGCCAGCAGTCGTACTCCCGGGTCAGGGAGCGGCTCTGGGGCCAACGTCCTGACTTTC.

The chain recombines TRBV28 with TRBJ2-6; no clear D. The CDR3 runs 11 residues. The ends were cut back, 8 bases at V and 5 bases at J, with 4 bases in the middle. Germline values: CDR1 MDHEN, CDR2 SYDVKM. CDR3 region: CASGRANVLTF. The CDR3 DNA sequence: TGTGCCAGCGGACGGGCCAACGTCCTGACTTTC.

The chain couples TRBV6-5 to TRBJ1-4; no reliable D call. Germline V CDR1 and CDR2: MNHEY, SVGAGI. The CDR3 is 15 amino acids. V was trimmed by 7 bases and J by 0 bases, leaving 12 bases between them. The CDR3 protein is CASNPRGATNEKLFF. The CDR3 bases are TGTGCCAGCAACCCTCGGGGTGCAACTAATGAAAAACTGTTTTTT.

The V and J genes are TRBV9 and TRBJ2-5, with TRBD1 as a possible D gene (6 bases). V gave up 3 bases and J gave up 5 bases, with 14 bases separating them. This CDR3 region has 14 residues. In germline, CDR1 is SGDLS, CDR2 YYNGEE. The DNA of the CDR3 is TGTGCCAGCAGCGCCCTACAGGGTGCGGAGACCCAGTACTTC. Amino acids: CASSALQGAETQYF.

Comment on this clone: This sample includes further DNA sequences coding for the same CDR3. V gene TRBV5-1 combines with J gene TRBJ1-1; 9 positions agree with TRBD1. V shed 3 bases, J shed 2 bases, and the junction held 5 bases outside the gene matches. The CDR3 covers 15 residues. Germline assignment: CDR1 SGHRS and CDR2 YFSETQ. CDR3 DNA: TGCGCCAGCAGCTCGAGGACAGGGGCTAACACTGAAGCTTTCTTT. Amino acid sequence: CASSSRTGANTEAFF.

The CDR3 is CASSQGPGNTIYF. The CDR3, as DNA: TGTGCCAGCAGCCAAGGCCCTGGAAACACCATATATTTT. V and J are TRBV14 and TRBJ1-3; D is unresolved. V was clipped by 1 base and J by 2 bases, with 3 bases between them. The CDR3 sequence is 13 residues long. Germline assignment: CDR1 SGHDN and CDR2 FVKESK.

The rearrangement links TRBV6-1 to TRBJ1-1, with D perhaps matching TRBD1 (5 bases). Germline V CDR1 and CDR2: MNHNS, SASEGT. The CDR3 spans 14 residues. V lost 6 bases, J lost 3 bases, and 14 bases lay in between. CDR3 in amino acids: CASRMTDRDTEAFF. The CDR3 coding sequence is TGTGCCAGCAGAATGACAGACCGGGACACTGAAGCTTTCTTT.

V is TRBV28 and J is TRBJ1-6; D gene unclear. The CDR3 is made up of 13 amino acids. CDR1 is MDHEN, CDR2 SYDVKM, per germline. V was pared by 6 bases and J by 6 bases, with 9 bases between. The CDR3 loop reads CASRLRLNSPLHF. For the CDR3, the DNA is TGTGCCAGCAGACTAAGGCTTAATTCACCCCTCCACTTT.

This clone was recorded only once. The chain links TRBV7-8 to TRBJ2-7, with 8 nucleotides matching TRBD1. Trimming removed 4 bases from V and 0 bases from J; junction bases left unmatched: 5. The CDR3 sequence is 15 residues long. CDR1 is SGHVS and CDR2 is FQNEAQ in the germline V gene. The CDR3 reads CASSYPGQASYEQYF. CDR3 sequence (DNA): TGTGCCAGCAGCTACCCGGGACAGGCCTCCTACGAGCAGTACTTC.

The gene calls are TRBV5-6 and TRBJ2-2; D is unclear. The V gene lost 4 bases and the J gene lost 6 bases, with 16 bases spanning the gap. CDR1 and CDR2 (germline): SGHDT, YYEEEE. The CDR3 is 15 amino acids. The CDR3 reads CASSTSYTVAGELFF. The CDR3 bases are TGTGCCAGCAGCACAAGTTACACGGTTGCCGGGGAGCTGTTTTTT.

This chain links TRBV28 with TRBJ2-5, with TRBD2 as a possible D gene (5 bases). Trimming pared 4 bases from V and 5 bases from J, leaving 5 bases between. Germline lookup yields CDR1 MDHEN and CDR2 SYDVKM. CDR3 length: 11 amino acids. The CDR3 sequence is CASSWRETQYF. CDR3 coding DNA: TGTGCCAGCAGTTGGAGGGAGACCCAGTACTTC.

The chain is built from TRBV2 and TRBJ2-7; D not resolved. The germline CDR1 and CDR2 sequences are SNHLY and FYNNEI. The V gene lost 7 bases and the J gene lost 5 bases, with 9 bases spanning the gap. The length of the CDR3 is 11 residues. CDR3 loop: CASTSSNEQYF. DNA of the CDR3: TGTGCCAGCACGTCCAGTAACGAGCAGTACTTC.

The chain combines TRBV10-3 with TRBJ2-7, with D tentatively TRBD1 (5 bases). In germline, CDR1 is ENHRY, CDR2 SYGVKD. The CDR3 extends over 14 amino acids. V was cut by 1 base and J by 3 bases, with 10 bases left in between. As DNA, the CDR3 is TGTGCCATCAGTGAGTTGGGGCGTGACTACGAGCAGTACTTC. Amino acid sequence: CAISELGRDYEQYF.

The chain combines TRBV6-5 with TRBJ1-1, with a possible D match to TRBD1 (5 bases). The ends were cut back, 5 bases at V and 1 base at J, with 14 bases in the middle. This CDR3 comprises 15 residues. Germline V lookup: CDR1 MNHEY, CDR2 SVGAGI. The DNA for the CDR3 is TGTGCCAGCAGTACCCATATGACAGAGAACACTGAAGCTTTCTTT. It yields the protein CASSTHMTENTEAFF.

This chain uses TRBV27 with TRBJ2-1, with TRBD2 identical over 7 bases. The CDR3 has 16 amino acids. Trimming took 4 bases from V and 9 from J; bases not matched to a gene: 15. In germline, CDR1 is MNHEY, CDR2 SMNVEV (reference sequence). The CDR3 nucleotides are TGTGCCAGCAGTTGGGGGTGGACTAGATCCGTTGGTGAGCAGTTCTTC. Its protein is CASSWGWTRSVGEQFF.

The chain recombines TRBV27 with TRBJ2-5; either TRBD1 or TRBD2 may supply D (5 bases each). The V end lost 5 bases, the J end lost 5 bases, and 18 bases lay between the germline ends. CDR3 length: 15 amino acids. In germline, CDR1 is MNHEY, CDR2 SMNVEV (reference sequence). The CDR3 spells CASSLTGTRVETQYF. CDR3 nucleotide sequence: TGTGCCAGCAGTCTTACCGGGACGAGAGTGGAGACCCAGTACTTC.

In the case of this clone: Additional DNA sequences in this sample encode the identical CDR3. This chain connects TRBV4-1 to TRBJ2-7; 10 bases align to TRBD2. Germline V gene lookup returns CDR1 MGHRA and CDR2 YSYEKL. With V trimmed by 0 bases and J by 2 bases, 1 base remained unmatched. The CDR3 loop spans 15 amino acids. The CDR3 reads CASSQEAGGPYEQYF. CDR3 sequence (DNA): TGCGCCAGCAGCCAAGAAGCGGGAGGGCCCTACGAGCAGTACTTC.

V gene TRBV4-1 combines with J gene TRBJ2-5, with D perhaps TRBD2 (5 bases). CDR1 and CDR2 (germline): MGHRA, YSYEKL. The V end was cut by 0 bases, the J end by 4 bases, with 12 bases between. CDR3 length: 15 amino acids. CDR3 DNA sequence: TGCGCCAGCAGCCAAGATAGGGAGATTGTAGAGACCCAGTACTTC. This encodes CASSQDREIVETQYF.

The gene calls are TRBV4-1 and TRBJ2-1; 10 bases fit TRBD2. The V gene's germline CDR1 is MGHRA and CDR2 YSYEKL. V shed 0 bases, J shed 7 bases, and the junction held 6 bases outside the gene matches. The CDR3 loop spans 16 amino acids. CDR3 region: CASSQDPSGRGNEQFF. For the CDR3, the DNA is TGCGCCAGCAGCCAAGATCCTAGCGGGAGAGGGAATGAGCAGTTCTTC.